The rows below give T cell receptor beta chains drawn from one sample of a study of CD8 T cells in Susac syndrome. TCRdb reanalysed the immunoSEQ multiplex PCR reads using MiXCR and keeps one entry per CDR3 protein. The table has about 160,000 distinct CDR3 sequences, 93% seen once; the top ten hold around 0.13%. Sequencing used CD4+ T cells from PBMCs. These receptors were collected from a human donor in good health. Each CDR3 is given with its conserved first and last residue. A D gene is named only where the DNA matches it firmly. The size entry is marked missing in some rows and otherwise reads once, few, many or a size class.

abundance,v_gene,j_gene,d_gene,CDR3nt,CDR3aa
.,TRBV7-9,TRBJ2-1,.,TGTGCCAGCAGCTCAGCGGAGTTCTTC,CASSSAEFF
.,TRBV10-3,TRBJ2-3,.,TGTGCCATCAGTGAAATCCAGCGGAAGAGCACAGATACGCAGTATTTT,CAISEIQRKSTDTQYF
.,TRBV6-5,TRBJ1-2,.,TGTGCCAGCAGTCTGGGGAACCCTAACTATGGCTACACCTTC,CASSLGNPNYGYTF
.,TRBV6-5,TRBJ1-1,.,TGTGCCAGCAGTACCCCTTGGGGGGAAGCTTTCTTT,CASSTPWGEAFF
.,TRBV5-1,TRBJ1-3,TRBD1,TGCGCCAGCCGGGGGTCAGGGGGCTCCGGAAACACCATATATTTT,CASRGSGGSGNTIYF
once,TRBV20-1,TRBJ2-5,.,TGCAGTGCTAGAGAGGGGTCATCCGGAGCAGGAGAGACCCAGTACTTC,CSAREGSSGAGETQYF
.,TRBV12-3/TRBV12-4,TRBJ2-7,.,TGTGCCAGCAGTTTTGACTTTCCCCTCTCCTACGAGCAGTACTTC,CASSFDFPLSYEQYF
.,TRBV20-1,TRBJ2-3,TRBD2,TGCAGTGCTAGAGATCTGAGACTAGCGACAGATACGCAGTATTTT,CSARDLRLATDTQYF
once,TRBV7-2,TRBJ2-2,.,TGTGCCAGCAGCTTAGTGCCCGCGGCACTGAACACCGGGGAGCTGTTTTTT,CASSLVPAALNTGELFF
.,TRBV7-9,TRBJ1-1,.,TGTGCCAGCAGCTTATTCCGGGGCCCGAACACTGAAGCTTTCTTT,CASSLFRGPNTEAFF
.,TRBV12-3/TRBV12-4,TRBJ2-3,TRBD1,TGTGCCAGTGGGACAGGGGGCAATACGCAGTATTTT,CASGTGGNTQYF
.,TRBV7-2,TRBJ1-2,.,TGTGCCAGCAACCCGTCGGCGGTCAACTATGGCTACACCTTC,CASNPSAVNYGYTF
.,TRBV19,TRBJ2-5,.,TGTGCCAGTAGCCTCCTCCGGGACTCACCTTGGAAGTACTTC,CASSLLRDSPWKYF
.,TRBV15,TRBJ1-2,.,TGTGCCACCAGCAGAGATCCGTATCAAAACTATGGCTACACCTTC,CATSRDPYQNYGYTF
.,TRBV15,TRBJ2-7,.,TGTGCCACCAGCAGAGATGAGGGGCAGGGGCGGCAGTACTTC,CATSRDEGQGRQYF
.,TRBV5-6,TRBJ1-5,TRBD1,TGTGCCAGCAGCTTACAGGACAGGGGGTCCCAGCATTTT,CASSLQDRGSQHF
.,TRBV6-2/TRBV6-3,TRBJ1-5,TRBD1,TGTGCCAGCAGAGGGGGCGTTCAGCCCCAGCATTTT,CASRGGVQPQHF
.,TRBV20-1,TRBJ1-6,.,TGCAGTGCTAGAGATGGGGGGGCCCCCAGGGATTCACCCCTCCACTTT,CSARDGGAPRDSPLHF
.,TRBV5-8,TRBJ1-6,.,TGTGCCAGCAGCCTTCGATACACATATTATAATTCACCCCTCCACTTT,CASSLRYTYYNSPLHF
.,TRBV27,TRBJ1-2,.,TGTGCCAGCAGTTCCCAAGGCTATGGCTACACCTTC,CASSSQGYGYTF
once,TRBV6-6,TRBJ1-1,TRBD1,TGTGCCAGCAGTTACGGACAGGATCCTAGGGGAGAAGCTTTCTTT,CASSYGQDPRGEAFF
.,TRBV12-3/TRBV12-4,TRBJ2-6,.,TGTGCCAGCAGTCGTTCTAGTCGGGCCAACGTCCTGACTTTC,CASSRSSRANVLTF
.,TRBV24-1,TRBJ2-1,.,TGTGCCACCGCAGGGAATCCCTACAATGAGCAGTTCTTC,CATAGNPYNEQFF
.,TRBV6-1,TRBJ1-4,TRBD1,TGTGCCAGCACTACGACAGGGGTTAATGAAAAACTGTTTTTT,CASTTTGVNEKLFF
.,TRBV5-1,TRBJ2-1,.,TGCGCCAGCAGCTTGAGTCCAGGCGCGGGCAATGAGCAGTTCTTC,CASSLSPGAGNEQFF
.,TRBV5-4,TRBJ2-4,.,TGTGCCAGCAGCCCATTAGCGGCGGAGGGGAACATTCAGTACTTC,CASSPLAAEGNIQYF
.,TRBV18,TRBJ2-7,.,TGTGCCAGCTCATCATTAATGGTGCAGGCTGCGGTAGACATTTCCTACGAGCAGTACTTC,CASSSLMVQAAVDISYEQYF
.,TRBV29-1,TRBJ2-7,TRBD1,TGCAGCGTTGTGGGACAGAACTCCTACGAGCAGTACTTC,CSVVGQNSYEQYF
.,TRBV7-2,TRBJ1-5,TRBD1,TGTGCCAGCAGCTGGACAGGGGGACCCAATCAGCCCCAGCATTTT,CASSWTGGPNQPQHF
.,TRBV5-1,TRBJ2-7,TRBD1,TGCGCCAGCAGCTTCTTGGGACAGGTACCCTACGAGCAGTACTTC,CASSFLGQVPYEQYF
.,TRBV12-3/TRBV12-4,TRBJ1-1,.,TGTGCCAGCAACTTCGGCGTGAACACTGAAGCTTTCTTT,CASNFGVNTEAFF
once,TRBV7-2,TRBJ1-2,TRBD1,TGTGCCAGCAGCTTAGCGACAGGGGACTATGGCTACACCTTC,CASSLATGDYGYTF
.,TRBV4-1,TRBJ2-1,TRBD1,TGCGCCAGCAGCCAAGGACAGGGGGCGAGCTCCTACAATGAGCAGTTCTTC,CASSQGQGASSYNEQFF
.,TRBV3-1,TRBJ1-2,.,TGTGCCAGCAGCCAAGTACGAGGTGGCTACACCTTC,CASSQVRGGYTF
few,TRBV6-1,TRBJ1-1,.,TGTGCCTGCCTCCCGGCCGGCGGGAGCACTGAAGCTTTCTTT,CACLPAGGSTEAFF
.,TRBV30,TRBJ1-4,TRBD1,TGTGCCTGGAGTGTAAGGGGACAGTATATTGAAAAACTGTTTTTT,CAWSVRGQYIEKLFF
once,TRBV25-1,TRBJ1-4,TRBD1,TGTGCCAGCAGTGAGTCTACAGGGGCAACCGGGGAAAAACTGTTTTTT,CASSESTGATGEKLFF
.,TRBV24-1,TRBJ2-1,.,TGTGCCGTCGGCGCGTTGGATGAGCAGTTCTTC,CAVGALDEQFF
.,TRBV5-1,TRBJ2-5,.,TGCGCCAGCAGTCTCCTCGGACAGCAAGAGACCCAGTACTTC,CASSLLGQQETQYF
.,TRBV6-5,TRBJ1-2,.,TGTGCCAGCAGTTACTCGACAGGCCCTAACTATGGCTACACCTTC,CASSYSTGPNYGYTF
.,TRBV7-2,TRBJ2-7,.,TGTGCCAGCAGCTTATGGGCCACACCCTCCTACGAGCAGTACTTC,CASSLWATPSYEQYF
.,TRBV20-1,TRBJ2-7,.,TGCAGTGCTAGTTCCGACAGGTTCTCCTACGAGCAGTACTTC,CSASSDRFSYEQYF
.,TRBV5-6,TRBJ1-2,TRBD1,TGTGCCAGCAGCGCACCGGGACAGGGGTATGGCTACACCTTC,CASSAPGQGYGYTF
.,TRBV30,TRBJ1-1,.,TGTGCCTGGAGTCGGGCCCGCGAGACTGAAGCTTTCTTT,CAWSRARETEAFF
.,TRBV2,TRBJ1-2,TRBD1,TGTGCCAGCAGTGTCACAGGGGGCGCTGGCTACACCTTC,CASSVTGGAGYTF
.,TRBV15,TRBJ2-1,.,TGTGCCACCAGCAGAGCCCGGGGGCGGGGTAGCTCCTACAATGAGCAGTTCTTC,CATSRARGRGSSYNEQFF
.,TRBV4-1,TRBJ1-5,.,TGCGCCAGCAGCCAAGGAAGGAGCAGCAATCAGCCCCAGCATTTT,CASSQGRSSNQPQHF
.,TRBV20-1,TRBJ2-5,TRBD2,TGCAGTGCTAGGCCAGCGGGGGGACAAGAGACCCAGTACTTC,CSARPAGGQETQYF
.,TRBV5-1,TRBJ2-3,TRBD1,TGCGCCAGCAGCTTGGGTGGGACAGGGGACTCAGATACGCAGTATTTT,CASSLGGTGDSDTQYF
.,TRBV20-1,TRBJ2-5,TRBD2,TGCAGTGCTAGACAGCCTAGCGGGGGGGCAGAGACCCAGTACTTC,CSARQPSGGAETQYF
.,TRBV7-9,TRBJ2-3,TRBD2,TGTGCCAGCAGGAACCTAGCGGGGGACACAGATACGCAGTATTTT,CASRNLAGDTDTQYF